Sequencing of this T cell receptor (beta chain) was carried out in a study of tumor-infiltrating lymphocytes in primary liver carcinoma. Germline V gene lookup returns CDR1 MNHEY and CDR2 SVGAGI. CDR3 length: 16 amino acids. The tissue used was unsorted bulk material of roughly 17-34 mg. RNA and DNA were co-extracted from it with the AllPrep DNA/RNA mini kit. In the case of this clonotype: Antigen unknown. The junction shows a germline mismatch at one end, possibly a read error.

Making TCR beta cDNA involved around 520 ng total RNA and a constant-region primer. Investigators got TCR beta libraries out of three nested multiplex PCR rounds, done with slightly modified ARM-PCR. The two initial PCR rounds, roughly 11 cycles each, used TRBV1-TRBV30 forward and C-beta reverse primers. TCRdb reprocessed the multiplex PCR reads via MiXCR and lists one record per CDR3 protein. The sample has approximately 99,000 distinct CDR3 sequences, more than 60% seen once. Study-level results: Among the pair types, tumor region pairs showed more overlap than tumor-adjacent and tumor-blood pairs. No more than about 8-24% of top clones could be seen in all five tumor regions.

The TCR originated in a woman aged 55-75 years with primary liver carcinoma and hepatitis B virus infection. The sequenced sample consisted of liver tumor tissue from sampling region 5. Regarding subset: tumor region T5, tumor centre. V and J are TRBV6-5 and TRBJ1-1; perhaps TRBD1 as D (5 bases). CDR3 protein: CAGSSGGAQGWTEVFF. CDR3 nucleotide sequence: TGTGCCGGCAGTAGTGGAGGGGCCCAGGGTTGGACTGAAGTTTTCTTT.